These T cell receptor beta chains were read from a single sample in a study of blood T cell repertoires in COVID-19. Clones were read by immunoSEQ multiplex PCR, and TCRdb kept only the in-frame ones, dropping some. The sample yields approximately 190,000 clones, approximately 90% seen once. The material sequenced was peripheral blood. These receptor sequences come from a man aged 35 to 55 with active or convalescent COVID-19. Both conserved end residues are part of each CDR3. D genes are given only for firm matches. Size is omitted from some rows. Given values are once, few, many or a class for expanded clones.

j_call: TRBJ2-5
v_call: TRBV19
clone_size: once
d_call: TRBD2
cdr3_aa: CASSMRSGGSGETQYF
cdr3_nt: TGTGCCAGTAGTATGCGGTCGGGAGGGTCGGGAGAGACCCAGTACTTC

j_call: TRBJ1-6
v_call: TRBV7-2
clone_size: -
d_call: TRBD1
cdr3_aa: CASSLERQGVTYNSPLHF
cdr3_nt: TGTGCCAGCAGCCTTGAAAGACAGGGAGTAACCTATAATTCACCCCTCCACTTT

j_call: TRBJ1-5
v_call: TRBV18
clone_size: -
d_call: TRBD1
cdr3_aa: CASSRGQGNQPQHF
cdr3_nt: TGTGCCAGCTCACGAGGACAGGGTAATCAGCCCCAGCATTTT

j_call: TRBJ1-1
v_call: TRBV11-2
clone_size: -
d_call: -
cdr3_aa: CASSFRTDLKAFF
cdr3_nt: TGTGCCAGCAGCTTCCGGACAGATTTAAAAGCTTTCTTT

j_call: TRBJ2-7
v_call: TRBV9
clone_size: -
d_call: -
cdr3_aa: CASSEWGGAYEQYF
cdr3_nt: TGTGCCAGCAGCGAATGGGGGGGCGCCTACGAGCAGTACTTC

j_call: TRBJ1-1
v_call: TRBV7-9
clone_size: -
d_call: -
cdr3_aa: CASRPNTGATEAFF
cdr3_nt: TGTGCCAGCAGGCCCAACACAGGTGCCACTGAAGCTTTCTTT

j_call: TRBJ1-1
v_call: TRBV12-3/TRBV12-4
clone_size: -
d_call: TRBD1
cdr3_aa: CASRDRETFF
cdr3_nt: TGTGCCAGCAGAGACAGGGAAACTTTCTTT

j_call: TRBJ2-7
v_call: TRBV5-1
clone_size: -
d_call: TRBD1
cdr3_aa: CASSLGDRAYEQYF
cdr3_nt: TGCGCCAGCAGCTTAGGGGACAGAGCCTACGAGCAGTACTTC

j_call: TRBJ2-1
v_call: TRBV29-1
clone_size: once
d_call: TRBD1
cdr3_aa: CSVQGAIYEQFF
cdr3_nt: TGCAGCGTTCAGGGGGCGATCTATGAGCAGTTCTTC

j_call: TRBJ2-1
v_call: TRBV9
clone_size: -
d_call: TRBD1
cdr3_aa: CASSVFGQGNEQFF
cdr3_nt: TGTGCAAGCAGCGTATTTGGACAGGGAAATGAGCAGTTCTTC

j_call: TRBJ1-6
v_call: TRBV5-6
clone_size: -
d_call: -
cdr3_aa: CASSLVVGLNGSPLHF
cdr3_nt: TGTGCCAGCAGCTTGGTTGTGGGGCTGAATGGTTCACCCCTCCACTTT

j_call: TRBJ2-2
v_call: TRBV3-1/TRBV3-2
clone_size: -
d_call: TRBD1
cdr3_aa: CAISGTGTGELFF
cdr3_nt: TGTGCCATATCCGGGACAGGGACCGGGGAGCTGTTTTTT

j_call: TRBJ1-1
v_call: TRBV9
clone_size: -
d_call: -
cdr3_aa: CASSVARDTEAFF
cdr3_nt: TGTGCCAGCAGCGTAGCCCGGGACACTGAGGCTTTCTTT

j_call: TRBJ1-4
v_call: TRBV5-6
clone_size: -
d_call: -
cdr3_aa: CASTLAHQNEKLFF
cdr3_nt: TGTGCCAGCACCCTCGCTCATCAGAATGAAAAACTGTTTTTT

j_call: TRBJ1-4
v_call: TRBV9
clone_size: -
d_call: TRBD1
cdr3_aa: CASSVTGGAINEKLFF
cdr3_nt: TGTGCCAGCAGCGTCACAGGGGGGGCAATAAATGAAAAACTGTTTTTT

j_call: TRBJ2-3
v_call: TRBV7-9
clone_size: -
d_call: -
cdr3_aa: CASSLVGSDTQYF
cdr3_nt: TGTGCCAGCAGCTTAGTCGGGTCAGATACGCAGTATTTT

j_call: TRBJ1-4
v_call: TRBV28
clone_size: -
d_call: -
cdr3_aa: CASTPQGRREKLFF
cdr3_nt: TGTGCCAGCACCCCCCAGGGGCGACGGGAAAAACTGTTTTTT

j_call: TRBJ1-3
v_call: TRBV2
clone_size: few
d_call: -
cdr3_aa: CASSLTGLLRSSGNTIYF
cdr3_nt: TGTGCCAGCAGCCTAACCGGACTCCTCCGAAGCTCTGGGAACACCATATATTTT

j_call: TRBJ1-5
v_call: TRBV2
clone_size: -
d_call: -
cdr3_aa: CASSLGGDSNQPQHF
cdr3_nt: TGTGCCAGCAGCCTTGGAGGGGATAGCAATCAGCCCCAGCATTTT

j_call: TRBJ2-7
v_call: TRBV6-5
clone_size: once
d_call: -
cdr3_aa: CASSKVAYEQYF
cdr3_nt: TGTGCCAGCAGCAAAGTAGCCTACGAGCAGTACTTC

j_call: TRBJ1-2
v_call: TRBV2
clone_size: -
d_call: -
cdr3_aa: CASSEAGTAYGYTF
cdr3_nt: TGTGCCAGCAGTGAAGCCGGGACTGCATATGGCTACACCTTC

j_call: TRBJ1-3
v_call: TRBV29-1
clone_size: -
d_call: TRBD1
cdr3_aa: CSVAIGTEKRNTIYF
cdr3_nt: TGCAGCGTTGCCATAGGGACAGAAAAACGAAACACCATATATTTT

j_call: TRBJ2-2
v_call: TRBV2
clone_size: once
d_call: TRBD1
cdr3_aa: CASSEVRQGDGELFF
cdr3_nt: TGTGCCAGCAGTGAAGTTAGACAGGGGGACGGGGAGCTGTTTTTT

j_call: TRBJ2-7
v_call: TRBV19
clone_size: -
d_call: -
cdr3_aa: CASSIRGAYSYEQYF
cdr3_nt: TGTGCCAGTAGTATTCGGGGGGCGTACTCCTACGAGCAGTACTTC

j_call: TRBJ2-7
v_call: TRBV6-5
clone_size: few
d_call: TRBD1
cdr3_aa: CASSYSWTGGNEQYF
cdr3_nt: TGTGCCAGCAGTTACTCTTGGACAGGCGGCAACGAGCAGTACTTC

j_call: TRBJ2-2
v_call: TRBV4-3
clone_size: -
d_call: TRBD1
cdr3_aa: CASSSGQGPHRELFF
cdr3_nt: TGCGCCAGCAGCTCGGGACAGGGGCCCCATAGGGAGCTGTTTTTT

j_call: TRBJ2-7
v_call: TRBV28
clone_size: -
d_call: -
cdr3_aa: CASSSRGFREGEQYF
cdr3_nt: TGTGCCAGCAGCTCCAGGGGCTTTAGGGAAGGTGAGCAGTACTTC

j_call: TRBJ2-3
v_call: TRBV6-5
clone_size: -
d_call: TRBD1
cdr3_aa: CASRNPGTGVHTQYF
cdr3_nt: TGTGCCAGCAGAAACCCCGGGACAGGGGTCCATACGCAGTATTTT

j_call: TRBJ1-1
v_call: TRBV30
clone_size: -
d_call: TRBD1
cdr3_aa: CAWTAGGSTEAFF
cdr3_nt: TGTGCCTGGACGGCAGGGGGTAGCACTGAAGCTTTCTTT

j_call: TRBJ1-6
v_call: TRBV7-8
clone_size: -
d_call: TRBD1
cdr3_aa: CASSLTLGTGGSYNSPLHF
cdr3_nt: TGTGCCAGCAGCTTGACCCTCGGGACAGGGGGCTCCTATAATTCACCCCTCCACTTT

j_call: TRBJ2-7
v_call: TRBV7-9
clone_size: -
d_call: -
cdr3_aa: CASSPRQEQGNEQYF
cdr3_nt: TGTGCCAGCAGCCCAAGACAGGAGCAAGGGAACGAGCAGTACTTC

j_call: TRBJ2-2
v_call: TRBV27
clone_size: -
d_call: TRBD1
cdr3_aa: CASRAPRQGQRELFF
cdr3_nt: TGTGCCAGCAGGGCGCCGAGACAGGGGCAAAGGGAGCTGTTTTTT

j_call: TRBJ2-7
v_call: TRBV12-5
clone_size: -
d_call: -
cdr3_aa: CASGSGYEQYF
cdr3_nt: TGTGCTAGTGGTTCGGGGTACGAGCAGTACTTC

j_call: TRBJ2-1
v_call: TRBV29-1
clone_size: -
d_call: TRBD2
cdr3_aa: CSVLAGVDYNEQFF
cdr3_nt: TGCAGCGTCTTAGCGGGAGTTGACTACAATGAGCAGTTCTTC

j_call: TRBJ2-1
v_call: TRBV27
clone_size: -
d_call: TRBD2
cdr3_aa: CASSLWSGVSGGGEQFF
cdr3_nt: TGTGCCAGCAGTTTATGGTCTGGGGTGTCGGGAGGGGGTGAGCAGTTCTTC

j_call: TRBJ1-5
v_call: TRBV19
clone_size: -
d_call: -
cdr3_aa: CASSKNRAQPQHF
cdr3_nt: TGTGCCAGTAGTAAAAACAGGGCTCAGCCCCAGCATTTT

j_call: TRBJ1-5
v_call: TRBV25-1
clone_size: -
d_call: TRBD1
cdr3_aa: CASSSPGTGVSLNQPQHF
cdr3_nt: TGTGCCAGCAGTAGCCCCGGGACAGGGGTTTCTCTCAATCAGCCCCAGCATTTT

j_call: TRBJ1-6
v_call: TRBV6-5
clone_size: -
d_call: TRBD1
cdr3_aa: CASSPSGTGNSPLHF
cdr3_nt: TGTGCCAGCAGTCCGTCCGGGACAGGGAATTCACCCCTCCACTTT

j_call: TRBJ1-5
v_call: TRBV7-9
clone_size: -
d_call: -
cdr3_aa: CASSWQAGQPQHF
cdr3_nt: TGTGCCAGCAGTTGGCAAGCGGGGCAGCCCCAGCATTTT

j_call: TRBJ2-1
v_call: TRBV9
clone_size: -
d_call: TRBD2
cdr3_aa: CASSEGLAGGQEQFF
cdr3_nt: TGTGCCAGCAGCGAGGGGTTAGCGGGAGGGCAGGAGCAGTTCTTC

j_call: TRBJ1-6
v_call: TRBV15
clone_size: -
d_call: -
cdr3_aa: CATSRDARVVSPLHF
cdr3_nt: TGTGCCACCAGCAGAGATGCCAGGGTAGTTTCACCCCTCCACTTT

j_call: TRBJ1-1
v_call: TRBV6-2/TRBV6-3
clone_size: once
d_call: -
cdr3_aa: CASSYLGRQGGTEAFF
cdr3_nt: TGTGCCAGCAGTTACCTGGGTCGGCAGGGAGGCACTGAAGCTTTCTTT

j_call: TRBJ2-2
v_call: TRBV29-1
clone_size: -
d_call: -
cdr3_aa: CSANPGAGELFF
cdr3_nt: TGCAGCGCCAACCCAGGGGCCGGGGAGCTGTTTTTT

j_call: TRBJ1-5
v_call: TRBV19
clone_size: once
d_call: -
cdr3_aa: CASSPYSDQPQHF
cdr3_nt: TGTGCCAGTAGTCCTTACAGTGATCAGCCCCAGCATTTT

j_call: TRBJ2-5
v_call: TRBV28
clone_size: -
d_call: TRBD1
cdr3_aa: CASSLGQGGGQETQYF
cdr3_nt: TGTGCCAGCAGTTTAGGACAGGGCGGAGGGCAAGAGACCCAGTACTTC

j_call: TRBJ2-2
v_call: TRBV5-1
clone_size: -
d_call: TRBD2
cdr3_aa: CASSGLASGAGELFF
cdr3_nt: TGCGCCAGCAGCGGTTTGGCTAGCGGGGCCGGGGAGCTGTTTTTT

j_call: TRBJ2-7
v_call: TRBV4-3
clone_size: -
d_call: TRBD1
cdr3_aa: CASSRTGSLNEQYF
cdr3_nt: TGCGCCAGCAGCCGGACAGGGAGTCTGAACGAGCAGTACTTC

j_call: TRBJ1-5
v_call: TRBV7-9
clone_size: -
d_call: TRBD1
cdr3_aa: CASSLGQGDQPQHF
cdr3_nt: TGTGCCAGCAGCCTGGGACAGGGGGATCAGCCCCAGCATTTT

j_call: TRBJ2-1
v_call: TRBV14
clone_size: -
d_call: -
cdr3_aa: CASRPFSGNEQFF
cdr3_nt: TGTGCCAGCAGACCCTTTTCGGGGAATGAGCAGTTCTTC

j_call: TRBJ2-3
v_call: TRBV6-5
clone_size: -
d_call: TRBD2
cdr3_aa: CASSSITGTRVDTQYF
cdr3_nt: TGTGCCAGCAGTTCTATCACCGGGACTAGGGTGGATACGCAGTATTTT

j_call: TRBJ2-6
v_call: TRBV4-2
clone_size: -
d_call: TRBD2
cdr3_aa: CASSHFSGVTSGANVLTF
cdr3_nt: TGTGCCAGCAGCCATTTTAGCGGGGTAACCTCTGGGGCCAACGTCCTGACTTTC

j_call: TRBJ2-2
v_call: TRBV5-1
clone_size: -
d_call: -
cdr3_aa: CASSKLTGELFF
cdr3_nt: TGCGCCAGCAGCAAGCTGACCGGGGAGCTGTTTTTT

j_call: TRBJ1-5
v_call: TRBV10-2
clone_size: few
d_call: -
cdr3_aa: CASSESRRDNQPQHF
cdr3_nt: TGCGCCAGCAGTGAGTCGCGGAGGGACAATCAGCCCCAGCATTTT

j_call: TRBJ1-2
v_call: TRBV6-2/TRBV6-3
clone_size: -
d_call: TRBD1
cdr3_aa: CASSGRTGGEGYTF
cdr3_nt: TGTGCCAGCAGTGGCCGGACAGGGGGCGAGGGCTACACCTTC

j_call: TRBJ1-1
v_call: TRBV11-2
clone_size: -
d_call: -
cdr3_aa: CASSLKGANTEAFF
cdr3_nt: TGTGCCAGCAGCTTGAAAGGGGCAAACACTGAAGCTTTCTTT

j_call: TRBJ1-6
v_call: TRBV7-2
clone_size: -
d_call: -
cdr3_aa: CASSLDARYESPLHF
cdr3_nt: TGTGCCAGCAGCTTAGATGCCAGGTACGAATCACCCCTCCACTTT

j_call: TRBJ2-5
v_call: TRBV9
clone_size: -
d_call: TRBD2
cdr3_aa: CASSVEAGVAQETQYF
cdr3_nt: TGTGCCAGCAGCGTAGAAGCGGGGGTGGCACAAGAGACCCAGTACTTC

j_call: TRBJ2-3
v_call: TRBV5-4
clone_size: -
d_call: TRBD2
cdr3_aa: CASSLASGGGTDTQYF
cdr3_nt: TGTGCCAGCAGCTTGGCTAGCGGGGGGGGTACAGATACGCAGTATTTT

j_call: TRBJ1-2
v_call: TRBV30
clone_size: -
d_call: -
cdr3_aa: CAWTGYYGYTF
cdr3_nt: TGTGCCTGGACAGGGTACTATGGCTACACCTTC